This passage covers 24 T cell receptor beta chains from one sample sequenced in a study of T-cell reconstitution after alpha-beta-depleted transplantation in children. A TCRbeta library incorporating unique molecular identifiers was prepared. TCRdb redid the calling of the PCR reads with MiXCR, one entry per CDR3 protein. The sample contains under 300,000 distinct CDR3 sequences, more than 9% of which appear only once. The sequencing here drew on peripheral blood, taken 180 days after TCRalphabeta/CD19-depleted stem cell transplant. The receptor set was obtained from a male patient under 10 years old who had a stem cell transplant for chronic granulomatous disease, so the T cells may come from the graft donor.

The sample holds many counts of this clonotype. The chain has TRBV3-1 and TRBJ2-1; tentatively, D is TRBD2 (5 bases). Germline loops: CDR1 LGHDT, CDR2 YNNKEL (reference sequence). V lost 5 bases to trimming and J lost 0 bases, with 23 bases between them. The CDR3 consists of 19 residues. For the CDR3, the DNA is TGTGCCAGCAGCAAAAGGGTTCAAGCGGTTACGAGCTCCTACAATGAGCAGTTCTTC. Encoded protein: CASSKRVQAVTSSYNEQFF.

Many counts were recorded for this clonotype. J is TRBJ2-3 and V is TRBV12-5; the match to TRBD1 covers 7 bases. CDR1 is LGHNT, CDR2 FRNRAP, per germline. The CDR3 is 16 residues long. V trimming: 3 bases; J trimming: 3 bases; junction bases outside the gene matches: 9. For the CDR3, the DNA is TGTGCTAGTGGTTTAGTCCTGGACAGGATTACAGATACGCAGTATTTT. This gives the protein CASGLVLDRITDTQYF.

This clonotype was recorded many times. This chain links TRBV7-6 with TRBJ2-3; the match to TRBD2 covers 11 bases. CDR1 is SGHVS, CDR2 FNYEAQ, per germline. V lost 4 bases to trimming and J lost 1 base; unmatched junction nucleotides: 13. The CDR3 covers 19 residues. The CDR3 DNA reads as TGTGCCAGCAGCTCCCAAATAGCGGGAGGGTTGAAGGGCACAGATACGCAGTATTTT. Amino acid sequence: CASSSQIAGGLKGTDTQYF.

This clonotype was counted at least ten times. The genes are TRBV25-1 and TRBJ2-7; D is unclear. The CDR3 spans 12 residues. The V end was cut by 3 bases, the J end by 3 bases, with 6 bases between. Germline V gives CDR1 MGHDK, CDR2 SYGVNS. The CDR3 nucleotides read TGTGCCAGCAGTGAGTACGTCTACGAGCAGTACTTC. Its protein is CASSEYVYEQYF.

This clonotype has at least ten counts. J is TRBJ1-2 and V is TRBV28, with D uncertain. The germline gives CDR1 MDHEN, CDR2 SYDVKM. The V gene lost 5 bases and the J gene lost 8 bases, with 12 bases spanning the gap. The CDR3 is made up of 12 amino acids. The CDR3 reads CASSLLPGGYTF. CDR3 in DNA: TGTGCCAGCAGTCTCTTACCAGGCGGCTACACCTTC.

This clonotype has only a few counts. V and J are TRBV29-1 and TRBJ2-7, with a possible D match to TRBD1 (6 bases). The CDR3 is 12 residues long. V dropped 7 bases and J dropped 4 bases, with 14 bases sitting between them. Germline CDR1 reads SQVTM; CDR2 reads ANQGSEA. For the CDR3, the DNA is TGCAGCGCTGGGACAACCCCTTACGAGCAGTACTTC. Translated: CSAGTTPYEQYF.

CDR3 coding DNA: TGTGCCAGCAGCTTGGGCCCTCTTACGGGAGGAGATACGCAGTATTTT. Translating gives CASSLGPLTGGDTQYF. This chain uses TRBV5-4 with TRBJ2-3; 7 bases fit TRBD2. The CDR3 has 16 residues. V trimming: 0 bases; J trimming: 5 bases; junction bases outside the gene matches: 9. The germline CDR1 and CDR2 sequences are SGHNT and YYREEE (reference sequence). Using reference TRBV5-4 and TRBJ2-3 for the parts outside the CDR3, the full variable domain is ETGVTQSPTHLIKTRGQQVTLRCSSQSGHNTVSWYQQALGQGPQFIFQYYREEENGRGNFPPRFSGLQFPNYSSELNVNALELDDSALYLCASSLGPLTGGDTQYFGPGTRLTVL.

This rearrangement joins TRBV6-1 to TRBJ2-4, with 12 bases that match TRBD2. CDR3 length: 18 residues. V lost 3 bases and J lost 0; bases outside the gene matches: 6. CDR1 MNHNS and CDR2 SASEGT come from the germline V gene. The CDR3 DNA reads TGTGCCAGCAGTGAGACTAGCGGGAGTCCGTTAGCCAAAAACATTCAGTACTTC. Protein product: CASSETSGSPLAKNIQYF.

This clonotype was picked up many times. The rearrangement links TRBV30 to TRBJ2-7; 8 bases align to TRBD1. Germline V gene lookup returns CDR1 GTSNPN and CDR2 SVGIG (reference sequence). The CDR3 consists of 13 residues. J gave up 4 bases and V 4 bases, and 6 bases lay outside the gene matches. CDR3 loop: CAWIRTGRYEQYF. The CDR3 DNA follows: TGTGCCTGGATCAGGACAGGGAGGTACGAGCAGTACTTC.

This clonotype showed up many times. The V call is TRBV12-3 or TRBV12-4, the J call TRBJ2-7; D possibly corresponds to TRBD2 (5 bases). V lost 1 base, J lost 5 bases, and 18 bases lay in between. The CDR3 runs to 16 residues. CDR3 sequence (DNA): TGTGCCAGCAGTTTAGGAAGGCGGACTGGTAAAGACGAGCAGTACTTC. It is translated as CASSLGRRTGKDEQYF.

This clonotype showed up many times. This sequence joins TRBV29-1 and TRBJ1-1; possibly TRBD1 for D (6 bases). The length of the CDR3 is 14 residues. The germline V gene encodes CDR1 SQVTM and CDR2 ANQGSEA. V lost 6 bases and J 1 base, leaving 15 bases between the germline ends. The CDR3, as DNA: TGCAGCGTCGTTGGGACATTGGGGAACACTGAAGCTTTCTTT. Translation gives CSVVGTLGNTEAFF. The full variable domain, its missing parts supplied by reference TRBV29-1 and TRBJ1-1, is SAVISQKPSRDICQRGTSLTIQCQVDSQVTMMFWYRQQPGQSLTLIATANQGSEATYESGFVIDKFPISRPNLTFSTLTVSNMSPEDSSIYLCSVVGTLGNTEAFFGQGTRLTVV.

This clonotype was counted between two and nine times. This rearrangement joins TRBV5-2 to TRBJ1-2; the DNA was not used to check the table's D call, TRBD1. TRBV5-2 is given as a pseudogene. The CDR3 has 16 residues. CDR3 in amino acids: CASNQDKRENNYGYTF. The CDR3 DNA is TGTGCCAGCAACCAGGACAAACGAGAAAATAACTATGGCTACACCTTC.

This clonotype was detected a few times. The chain links TRBV13 to TRBJ2-7, with D unresolved. CDR1 and CDR2 (germline): PRHDT, FYEKMQ (reference sequence). The CDR3 is made up of 13 amino acids. Trimming removed 3 bases from V and 3 bases from J, with 9 bases in between. In DNA, the CDR3 is TGTGCCAGCAGCTTTGTAGTCCTCTACGAGCAGTACTTC. Translating it yields CASSFVVLYEQYF.

In its sample, this clonotype was seen many times. Here the CDR3 DNA reads TGTGCCACCCGAGGCTCGGATTTCACCGGGGAGCTGTTTTTT. Protein: CATRGSDFTGELFF. The chain has TRBV12-3 or TRBV12-4 and TRBJ2-2; D gene ambiguous. CDR3 size: 14 residues. Trimming stripped 10 bases from V and 4 bases from J, with 16 bases between.

This clonotype was detected many times. The chain is built from TRBV5-1 and TRBJ2-3, with 13 bases matching TRBD2. The CDR3 has 19 amino acids. J was trimmed by 2 bases and V by 5 bases; bases with no gene match: 14. CDR1 SGHRS and CDR2 YFSETQ come from the germline V gene. CDR3 in DNA: TGCGCCAGCAGTTACCGACTAGCGGGAGGCCCAGGCGACACAGATACGCAGTATTTT. Amino acids: CASSYRLAGGPGDTDTQYF.

This chain links TRBV7-8 with TRBJ2-7, with D possibly matching TRBD2 (5 bases). Germline V CDR1 and CDR2: SGHVS, FQNEAQ. Deletions cut 1 base from V and 0 bases from J, with 13 bases between. The CDR3 consists of 16 residues. The DNA of the CDR3 is TGTGCCAGCAGCTTAGGAGGTCTAGCTGACTCCTACGAGCAGTACTTC. Protein: CASSLGGLADSYEQYF.

In its sample, this clonotype was seen many times. The J gene is TRBJ1-2, the V gene TRBV5-1; TRBD1 agrees at 12 bases. V shed 3 bases and J 4 bases; nucleotides not matched to a gene: 10. Germline assignment: CDR1 SGHRS and CDR2 YFSETQ. The length of the CDR3 is 17 residues. The CDR3 region is CASSSRDRGLNGYGYTF. CDR3 nucleotides: TGCGCCAGCAGCTCCCGGGACAGGGGGCTTAACGGCTATGGCTACACCTTC.

This clonotype was observed many times. The J gene is TRBJ2-1, the V gene TRBV2; 7 bases align to TRBD2. The CDR3 length is 14 residues. V shed 7 bases, J shed 6 bases, and the junction held 9 bases outside the gene matches. The germline gives CDR1 SNHLY, CDR2 FYNNEI. CDR3 in DNA: TGTGCCAGCACAGTTGCGGGAGCAGGCAATGAGCAGTTCTTC. Amino acid sequence: CASTVAGAGNEQFF.

On this clonotype: This is likely a read error, given that the CDR3 carries no conserved phenylalanine or tryptophan at its end. The chain links TRBV11-2 to TRBJ2-1; D gene unclear. The germline CDR1 and CDR2 sequences are SGHAT and FQNNGV. The V end lost 5 bases, the J end lost 5 bases, and 10 bases lay between the germline ends. The length of the CDR3 is 13 residues. The DNA for the CDR3 is TGTGCCAGCAGCGTCCGTCCGGACAATGAGCAGTTCCTC. It encodes CASSVRPDNEQFL.

This clonotype was detected many times. The chain combines TRBV5-5 with TRBJ2-7; D remains unclear. Trimming removed 0 bases at V and 3 bases at J, with 10 bases between. From germline, CDR1 is SGHKS and CDR2 YYEKEE (reference sequence). The CDR3 has 14 amino acids. For the CDR3, the DNA is TGTGCCAGCAGCTTGGGCCAACCCCACTACGAGCAGTACTTC. Protein: CASSLGQPHYEQYF.

In its sample, this clonotype was seen many times. The chain employs TRBV5-1 and TRBJ1-4; D uncertain. There are 14 residues in the CDR3. Per the germline V gene, CDR1 is SGHRS and CDR2 is YFSETQ. Trimming stripped 0 bases from V and 7 bases from J, with 10 bases between. CDR3 loop: CASSLDSSGEKLFF. The CDR3 region has the DNA TGCGCCAGCAGCTTGGACAGCTCGGGTGAAAAACTGTTTTTT.

The sample holds many counts of this clonotype. This sequence joins TRBV12-3 or TRBV12-4 and TRBJ2-4; the D is unclear. The CDR3 runs to 14 residues. Trimming stripped 7 bases from V and 9 bases from J, with 19 bases between. CDR3 DNA sequence: TGTGCCAGCACCCCAGAAGGCCCCGGGTTCATTCAGTACTTC. It codes for CASTPEGPGFIQYF.

This clonotype appeared a single time. J is TRBJ2-1 and V is TRBV5-4; D call uncertain. The germline V gene encodes CDR1 SGHNT and CDR2 YYREEE (reference sequence). V lost 4 bases to trimming and J lost 8 bases, with 10 bases between them. The CDR3 is 12 residues long. The CDR3 bases are TGTGCCAGCAGCCAACTCGTGGATGAGCAGTTCTTC. Amino acid sequence: CASSQLVDEQFF.

In its sample, this clonotype was seen many times. The gene calls are TRBV28 and TRBJ2-1, with 9 positions matching TRBD2. The V gene end was trimmed by 7 bases and the J gene end by 5 bases; junction bases not matched to a gene: 9. Germline V gene lookup returns CDR1 MDHEN and CDR2 SYDVKM. The CDR3 has 15 amino acids. The CDR3 reads CASTSPAGGDNEQFF. In nucleotides, the CDR3 is TGTGCCAGCACCTCTCCAGCGGGAGGCGACAATGAGCAGTTCTTC.